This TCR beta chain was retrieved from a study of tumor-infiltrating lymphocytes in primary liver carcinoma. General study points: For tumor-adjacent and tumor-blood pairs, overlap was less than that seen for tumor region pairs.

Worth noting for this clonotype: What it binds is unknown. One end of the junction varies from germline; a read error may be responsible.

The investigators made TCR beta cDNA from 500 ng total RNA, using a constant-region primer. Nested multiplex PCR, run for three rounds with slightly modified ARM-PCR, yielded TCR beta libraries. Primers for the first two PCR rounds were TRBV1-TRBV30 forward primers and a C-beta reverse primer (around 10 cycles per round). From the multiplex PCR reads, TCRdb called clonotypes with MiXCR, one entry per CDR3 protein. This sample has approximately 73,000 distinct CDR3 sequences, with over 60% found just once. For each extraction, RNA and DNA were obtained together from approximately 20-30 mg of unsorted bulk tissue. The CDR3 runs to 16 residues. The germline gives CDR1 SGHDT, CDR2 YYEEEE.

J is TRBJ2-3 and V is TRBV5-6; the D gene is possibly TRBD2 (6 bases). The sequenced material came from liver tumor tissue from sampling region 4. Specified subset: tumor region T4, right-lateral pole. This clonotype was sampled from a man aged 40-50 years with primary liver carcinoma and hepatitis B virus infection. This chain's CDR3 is CASSLRFVRDEDTRYF. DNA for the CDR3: TGTGCCAGCAGCTTGAGGTTTGTGCGGGACGAGGATACGCGGTACTTT. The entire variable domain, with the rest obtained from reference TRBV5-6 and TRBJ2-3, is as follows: DAGVTQSPTHLIKTRGQQVTLRCSPKSGHDTVSWYQQALGQGPQFIFQYYEEEERQRGNFPDRFSGHQFPNYSSELNVNALLLGDSALYLCASSLRFVRDEDTRYFGPGTRLTVL.